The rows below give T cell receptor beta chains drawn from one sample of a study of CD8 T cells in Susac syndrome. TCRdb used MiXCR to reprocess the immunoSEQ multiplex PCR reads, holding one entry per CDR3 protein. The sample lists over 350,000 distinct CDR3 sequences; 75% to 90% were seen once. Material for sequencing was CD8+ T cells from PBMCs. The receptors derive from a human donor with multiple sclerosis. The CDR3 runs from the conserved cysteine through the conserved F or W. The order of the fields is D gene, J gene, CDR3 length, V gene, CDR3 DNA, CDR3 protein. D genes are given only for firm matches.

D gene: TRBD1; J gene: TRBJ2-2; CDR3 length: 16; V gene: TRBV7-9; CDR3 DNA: TGTGCCAGCAGCAAGAGAGACAGGGAAGATAGCGGGGAGCTGTTTTTT; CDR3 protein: CASSKRDREDSGELFF
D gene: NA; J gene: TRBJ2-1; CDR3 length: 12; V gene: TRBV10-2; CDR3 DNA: TGCGCCAGCAGTGAATCAGCCCATGAGCAGTTCTTC; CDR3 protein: CASSESAHEQFF
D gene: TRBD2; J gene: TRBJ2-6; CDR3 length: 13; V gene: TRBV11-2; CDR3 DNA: TGTGCCCTCGGGGGGTCTGGGGCCAACGTCCTGACTTTC; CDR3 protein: CALGGSGANVLTF
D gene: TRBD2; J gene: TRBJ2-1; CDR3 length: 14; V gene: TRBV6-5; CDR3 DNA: TGTGCCAGCAGTTCGGGACTAGCTAGCAATGAGCAGTTCTTC; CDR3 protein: CASSSGLASNEQFF
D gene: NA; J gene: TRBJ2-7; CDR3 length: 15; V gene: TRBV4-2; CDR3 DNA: TGTGCCAGCAGCCCCGGAGGGCCTACCACCTACGAGCAGTACTTC; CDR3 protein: CASSPGGPTTYEQYF
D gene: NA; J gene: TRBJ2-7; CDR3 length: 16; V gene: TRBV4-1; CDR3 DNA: TGCGCCAGCAGCCAAGCCGCCGGGGACGGGTTCTACGAGCAGTACTTC; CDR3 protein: CASSQAAGDGFYEQYF
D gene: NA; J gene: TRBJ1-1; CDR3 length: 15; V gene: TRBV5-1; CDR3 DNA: TGCGCCAGCAGCCCCCGGCCTGGACACACCATTGAAGCTTTCTTT; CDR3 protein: CASSPRPGHTIEAFF
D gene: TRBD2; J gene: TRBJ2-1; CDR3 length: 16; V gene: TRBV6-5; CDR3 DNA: TGTGCCAGCAGTTTTAGCGGGGGATACTCCTACAATGAGCAGTTCTTC; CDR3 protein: CASSFSGGYSYNEQFF
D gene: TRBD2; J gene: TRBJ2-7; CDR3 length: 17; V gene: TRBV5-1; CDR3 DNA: TGCGCCAGCAGCAATGGACTAGCGGGAGAAGGGGTGTACGAGCAGTACTTC; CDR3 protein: CASSNGLAGEGVYEQYF
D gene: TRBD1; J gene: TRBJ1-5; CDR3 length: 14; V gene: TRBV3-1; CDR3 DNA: TGTGCCAGCAGCCAAGAGACAGGGAATCAGCCCCAGCATTTT; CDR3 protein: CASSQETGNQPQHF